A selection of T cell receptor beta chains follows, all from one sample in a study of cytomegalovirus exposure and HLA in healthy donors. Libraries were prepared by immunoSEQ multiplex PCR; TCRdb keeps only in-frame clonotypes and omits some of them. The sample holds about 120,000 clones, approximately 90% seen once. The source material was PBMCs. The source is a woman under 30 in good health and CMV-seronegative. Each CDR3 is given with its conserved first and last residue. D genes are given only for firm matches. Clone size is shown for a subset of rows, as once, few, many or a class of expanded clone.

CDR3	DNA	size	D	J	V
CASADALHNEQFF	TGCGCCAGCGCGGATGCCCTCCACAATGAGCAGTTCTTC	NA	NA	TRBJ2-1	TRBV10-2
CASSFSAQGLAGDSYNEQFF	TGTGCCAGCAGTTTTTCGGCCCAGGGACTGGCGGGGGATTCGTACAATGAGCAGTTCTTC	NA	TRBD2	TRBJ2-1	TRBV27
CASSETANTGELFF	TGTGCCAGCAGTGAAACAGCGAACACCGGGGAGCTGTTTTTT	few	NA	TRBJ2-2	TRBV6-1
CASSDYSSGSTDTQYF	TGTGCCAGCAGTGATTATTCTAGCGGGAGCACAGATACGCAGTATTTT	NA	TRBD2	TRBJ2-3	TRBV6-4
CAARRGVYNEQFF	TGTGCAGCCCGGAGGGGCGTGTACAATGAGCAGTTCTTC	NA	NA	TRBJ2-1	TRBV28
CASSLGTSGGSQETQYF	TGTGCCAGCAGCTTAGGGACTAGCGGGGGGTCCCAAGAGACCCAGTACTTC	NA	TRBD2	TRBJ2-5	TRBV11-2
CASSKRTSGSNEQFF	TGTGCCAGCAGTAAACGGACTAGCGGGAGTAATGAGCAGTTCTTC	once	TRBD2	TRBJ2-1	TRBV6-5
CASSLVGGILQETQYF	TGCGCCAGCAGCTTGGTCGGGGGGATCCTCCAAGAGACCCAGTACTTC	once	TRBD2	TRBJ2-5	TRBV5-1
CASSLARGEVGTQYF	TGCGCCAGCAGCTTGGCCCGTGGAGAAGTTGGGACCCAGTACTTC	NA	NA	TRBJ2-5	TRBV5-1
CASRPRTDEAFF	TGTGCCAGCAGGCCCAGGACAGATGAAGCTTTCTTT	NA	NA	TRBJ1-1	TRBV6-1
CASSQDLGLAYEQYF	TGTGCCAGCAGCCAAGATCTGGGACTGGCATACGAGCAGTACTTC	NA	NA	TRBJ2-7	TRBV4-2
CASSPIGLAGGLGNEQFF	TGTGCCAGCAGTCCGATCGGACTAGCGGGGGGTCTGGGGAATGAGCAGTTCTTC	NA	TRBD2	TRBJ2-1	TRBV27
CASSEARAGVWGGKGYTF	TGTGCCAGCAGTGAAGCGCGGGCAGGGGTATGGGGTGGGAAGGGCTACACCTTC	few	NA	TRBJ1-2	TRBV6-1
CASSPWTGRELFF	TGTGCCAGCAGCCCTTGGACAGGGAGGGAGCTGTTTTTT	NA	TRBD1	TRBJ2-2	TRBV7-7
CASSPSRTGKDF	TGTGCCAGCAGTCCCTCCCGGACAGGTAAAGACTTC	NA	TRBD1	TRBJ2-7	TRBV2
CASSFTGTGDRKLFF	TGCGCCAGCAGCTTCACCGGGACAGGGGATCGAAAACTGTTTTTT	NA	TRBD1	TRBJ1-4	TRBV5-1
CASSVTGTGTYEQYF	TGTGCCAGCAGCGTCACCGGGACAGGCACCTACGAGCAGTACTTC	NA	TRBD1	TRBJ2-7	TRBV9
CASSVGGTTRWVYEQYF	TGTGCCAGCAGCGTAGGGGGCACGACTAGGTGGGTCTACGAGCAGTACTTC	NA	NA	TRBJ2-7	TRBV9
CSTVAGGIYNEQFF	TGCAGCACTGTAGCGGGGGGGATCTACAATGAGCAGTTCTTC	NA	TRBD2	TRBJ2-1	TRBV29-1
CASRFTSGTSGSNEQFF	TGTGCCAGCAGGTTTACCTCCGGGACTAGCGGTAGCAATGAGCAGTTCTTC	NA	TRBD2	TRBJ2-1	TRBV2
CASSSDSSNQPQHF	TGTGCCAGCAGTTCTGACAGTAGCAATCAGCCCCAGCATTTT	NA	NA	TRBJ1-5	TRBV7-9
CASSLTGETQYF	TGTGCCAGCAGCTTAACAGGGGAGACCCAGTACTTC	NA	NA	TRBJ2-5	TRBV11-2